This TCR beta chain was captured in a study of blood T cell repertoires in COVID-19. Background on the study: Samples representing acute and convalescent COVID-19 were sourced from the United States, Italy and Spain. PBMCs, B-cell-depleted T cells, or T cells provided the cDNA or gDNA that made up the material.

From germline, CDR1 is SGHRS and CDR2 YFSETQ. The CDR3 has 16 amino acids. V lost 3 bases and J lost 4; bases outside the gene matches: 9. Profiling relied on immunoSEQ multiplex PCR, and the TCRdb table lists in-frame clones only, not all of them. The table records around 81,000 clones, roughly 88% of them present only once. The origin of this receptor is a woman older than 75 with acute or convalescent COVID-19. The chain links TRBV5-1 to TRBJ2-1; 8 nucleotides align to TRBD1. The material sequenced was peripheral blood. CDR3 protein: CASSSGTGLQYNEQFF. In DNA, the CDR3 is TGCGCCAGCAGCTCAGGGACAGGCCTCCAGTACAATGAGCAGTTCTTC.